Listed below are T cell receptor beta chains from one sample, sequenced in a study of Graves' ophthalmopathy and Graves' hyperthyroidism. TCRdb re-analysed the multiplex PCR reads in MiXCR, keeping a single row per CDR3 protein. The sample has approximately 1.2 million distinct CDR3 sequences; about two fifths are singletons. The source material was peripheral blood or thyroid tissue (not recorded which). These receptors all come from an adult man with Graves' hyperthyroidism. CDR3s include the opening cysteine and the closing phenylalanine or tryptophan. D genes are given only for firm matches. Clone sizes are given selectively: once, few, many, or a class where the clone is expanded.

J gene: TRBJ2-5
clone size: -
D gene: -
V gene: TRBV6-5
CDR3 protein: CASSYTQGGWYETQYF
CDR3 DNA: TGTGCCAGCAGTTACACACAGGGAGGGTGGTACGAGACCCAGTACTTC

J gene: TRBJ2-5
clone size: few
D gene: -
V gene: TRBV29-1
CDR3 protein: CSVEQGWARETQYF
CDR3 DNA: TGCAGCGTTGAGCAGGGCTGGGCCCGTGAGACCCAGTACTTC

J gene: TRBJ1-4
clone size: many
D gene: -
V gene: TRBV7-8
CDR3 protein: CASSLERMEKLFF
CDR3 DNA: TGTGCCAGCAGCTTAGAACGGATGGAAAAACTGTTTTTT

J gene: TRBJ1-3
clone size: -
D gene: -
V gene: TRBV6-5
CDR3 protein: CASSPFAGTGNTIYF
CDR3 DNA: TGTGCCAGCAGCCCATTTGCAGGGACAGGAAACACCATATATTTT

J gene: TRBJ1-6
clone size: many
D gene: TRBD1
V gene: TRBV6-5
CDR3 protein: CASSDRVDSPLHF
CDR3 DNA: TGTGCCAGCAGTGACAGGGTTGATTCACCCCTCCACTTT

J gene: TRBJ2-7
clone size: many
D gene: TRBD1
V gene: TRBV7-9
CDR3 protein: CASSSGQREQYF
CDR3 DNA: TGTGCCAGCAGCTCGGGACAGCGCGAGCAGTACTTC

J gene: TRBJ2-7
clone size: -
D gene: TRBD1
V gene: TRBV6-2/TRBV6-3
CDR3 protein: CASRHWGQGTYEQYF
CDR3 DNA: TGTGCCAGCAGGCACTGGGGACAGGGGACCTACGAGCAGTACTTC

J gene: TRBJ2-7
clone size: -
D gene: -
V gene: TRBV28
CDR3 protein: CASSFETASYEQYF
CDR3 DNA: TGTGCCAGCAGTTTCGAGACGGCCTCCTACGAGCAGTACTTC

J gene: TRBJ2-5
clone size: many
D gene: -
V gene: TRBV5-8
CDR3 protein: CASSLVGTETQYF
CDR3 DNA: TGTGCCAGCAGCTTGGTAGGGACAGAGACCCAGTACTTC

J gene: TRBJ2-7
clone size: many
D gene: -
V gene: TRBV19
CDR3 protein: CASSMPGLAYEQYF
CDR3 DNA: TGTGCCAGTAGTATGCCGGGACTCGCCTACGAGCAGTACTTC

J gene: TRBJ2-5
clone size: many
D gene: -
V gene: TRBV20-1
CDR3 protein: CSASATSGTWETQYF
CDR3 DNA: TGCAGTGCTAGTGCCACATCAGGGACCTGGGAGACCCAGTACTTC

J gene: TRBJ1-2
clone size: -
D gene: -
V gene: TRBV3-1
CDR3 protein: CASRPHGERGYTF
CDR3 DNA: TGTGCCAGCAGACCTCACGGAGAACGGGGCTACACCTTC

J gene: TRBJ2-7
clone size: many
D gene: TRBD2
V gene: TRBV7-2
CDR3 protein: CASSQQTSSWGNF
CDR3 DNA: TGTGCCAGCAGCCAACAGACTAGCTCTTGGGGGAACTTC

J gene: TRBJ1-1
clone size: many
D gene: -
V gene: TRBV14
CDR3 protein: CASSPFRENTEAFF
CDR3 DNA: TGTGCCAGCAGCCCCTTTCGGGAGAACACTGAAGCTTTCTTT

J gene: TRBJ2-7
clone size: -
D gene: -
V gene: TRBV7-9
CDR3 protein: CASRNPKGPEQYF
CDR3 DNA: TGTGCCAGCAGAAACCCGAAGGGTCCAGAGCAGTACTTC

J gene: TRBJ2-7
clone size: -
D gene: -
V gene: TRBV6-6
CDR3 protein: CASSYGGPGNEQYF
CDR3 DNA: TGTGCCAGCAGTTACGGGGGACCCGGCAACGAGCAGTACTTC

J gene: TRBJ1-4
clone size: few
D gene: -
V gene: TRBV4-1
CDR3 protein: CASSQDNQRGKLFF
CDR3 DNA: TGCGCCAGCAGCCAAGATAACCAGCGGGGAAAACTGTTTTTT

J gene: TRBJ1-4
clone size: -
D gene: TRBD1
V gene: TRBV7-3
CDR3 protein: CASSLWGQDNEKLFF
CDR3 DNA: TGTGCCAGCAGCTTATGGGGACAGGATAATGAAAAACTGTTTTTT

J gene: TRBJ1-4
clone size: -
D gene: -
V gene: TRBV6-5
CDR3 protein: CASSSSATNEKLFF
CDR3 DNA: TGTGCCAGCAGCTCGTCCGCAACTAATGAAAAACTGTTTTTT

J gene: TRBJ1-2
clone size: many
D gene: TRBD1
V gene: TRBV7-9
CDR3 protein: CASSGQGARYGYTF
CDR3 DNA: TGTGCCAGCAGCGGACAGGGGGCTAGATATGGCTACACCTTC

J gene: TRBJ1-2
clone size: few
D gene: -
V gene: TRBV7-3
CDR3 protein: CASSPWGAGYGYTF
CDR3 DNA: TGTGCCAGCAGTCCATGGGGGGCCGGCTATGGCTACACCTTC

J gene: TRBJ2-5
clone size: -
D gene: TRBD2
V gene: TRBV7-2
CDR3 protein: CASSLASGSDRETQYF
CDR3 DNA: TGTGCCAGCAGCTTGGCTAGCGGGAGTGACAGGGAGACCCAGTACTTC

J gene: TRBJ2-7
clone size: few
D gene: TRBD2
V gene: TRBV4-1
CDR3 protein: CASSPRGTSGYEQYF
CDR3 DNA: TGCGCCAGCAGCCCCCGAGGGACTAGCGGTTACGAGCAGTACTTC

J gene: TRBJ1-1
clone size: few
D gene: -
V gene: TRBV6-5
CDR3 protein: CASSEVPFVTEAFF
CDR3 DNA: TGTGCCAGCAGTGAGGTCCCGTTCGTCACTGAAGCTTTCTTT

J gene: TRBJ1-6
clone size: few
D gene: TRBD1
V gene: TRBV28
CDR3 protein: CASSKAGQAYNSPLHF
CDR3 DNA: TGTGCCAGCAGTAAAGCGGGACAGGCCTATAATTCACCCCTCCACTTT

J gene: TRBJ2-7
clone size: -
D gene: -
V gene: TRBV4-3
CDR3 protein: CASSQWVGYEQYF
CDR3 DNA: TGCGCCAGCAGCCAGTGGGTGGGGTACGAGCAGTACTTC

J gene: TRBJ2-5
clone size: -
D gene: TRBD1
V gene: TRBV2
CDR3 protein: CASRDRGQMETQYF
CDR3 DNA: TGTGCCAGCAGGGACAGGGGACAAATGGAGACCCAGTACTTC

J gene: TRBJ1-5
clone size: many
D gene: -
V gene: TRBV2
CDR3 protein: CASRSGVDQPQHF
CDR3 DNA: TGTGCCAGCAGATCGGGCGTCGATCAGCCCCAGCATTTT

J gene: TRBJ1-1
clone size: few
D gene: -
V gene: TRBV4-2
CDR3 protein: CASSQESGARGTEAFF
CDR3 DNA: TGTGCCAGCAGCCAAGAATCAGGGGCTCGTGGCACTGAAGCTTTCTTT

J gene: TRBJ1-6
clone size: few
D gene: TRBD1
V gene: TRBV5-4
CDR3 protein: CASSPGTGRTNSPLHF
CDR3 DNA: TGTGCCAGCAGCCCAGGGACAGGGAGGACGAATTCACCCCTCCACTTT

J gene: TRBJ2-7
clone size: many
D gene: TRBD2
V gene: TRBV12-3/TRBV12-4
CDR3 protein: CASTLGSGVNYEQYF
CDR3 DNA: TGTGCCAGCACCCTCGGGAGCGGGGTCAACTACGAGCAGTACTTC

J gene: TRBJ2-7
clone size: -
D gene: -
V gene: TRBV20-1
CDR3 protein: CSAWTGGQREGTYEQYF
CDR3 DNA: TGCAGTGCTTGGACAGGGGGCCAGCGGGAGGGCACCTACGAGCAGTACTTC

J gene: TRBJ1-4
clone size: many
D gene: -
V gene: TRBV20-1
CDR3 protein: CSALEGQGEKLFF
CDR3 DNA: TGCAGTGCTCTTGAGGGGCAAGGGGAAAAACTGTTTTTT

J gene: TRBJ1-2
clone size: -
D gene: -
V gene: TRBV9
CDR3 protein: CAADDRLYVGYTF
CDR3 DNA: TGTGCGGCAGACGATCGACTCTATGTAGGCTACACCTTC

J gene: TRBJ1-2
clone size: many
D gene: -
V gene: TRBV7-9
CDR3 protein: CASSLASGGRGYTF
CDR3 DNA: TGTGCCAGCAGCTTAGCATCCGGGGGAAGGGGCTACACCTTC

J gene: TRBJ2-2
clone size: -
D gene: TRBD1
V gene: TRBV7-8
CDR3 protein: CASSWTGIGELFF
CDR3 DNA: TGTGCCAGCAGCTGGACAGGTATCGGGGAGCTGTTTTTT

J gene: TRBJ2-7
clone size: many
D gene: -
V gene: TRBV7-2
CDR3 protein: CASSLTGPRGEQYF
CDR3 DNA: TGTGCCAGCAGCTTAACAGGGCCACGAGGCGAGCAGTACTTC